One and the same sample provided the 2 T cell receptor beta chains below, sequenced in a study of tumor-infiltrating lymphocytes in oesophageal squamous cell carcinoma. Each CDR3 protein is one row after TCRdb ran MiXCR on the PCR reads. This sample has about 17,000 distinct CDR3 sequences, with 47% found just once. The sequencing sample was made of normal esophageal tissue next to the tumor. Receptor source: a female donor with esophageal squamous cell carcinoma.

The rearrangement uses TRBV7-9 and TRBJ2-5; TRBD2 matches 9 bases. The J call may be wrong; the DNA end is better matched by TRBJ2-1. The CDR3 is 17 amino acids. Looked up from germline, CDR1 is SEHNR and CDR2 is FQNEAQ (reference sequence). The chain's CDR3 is CASSLALAGESYDEQFF. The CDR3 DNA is TGTGCCAGCAGCTTAGCATTAGCGGGAGAGTCATACGACGAGCAGTTCTTC.

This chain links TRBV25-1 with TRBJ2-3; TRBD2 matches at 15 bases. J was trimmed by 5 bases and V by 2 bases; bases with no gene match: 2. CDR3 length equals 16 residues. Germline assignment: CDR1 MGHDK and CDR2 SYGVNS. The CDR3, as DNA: TGTGCCAGCAGTGAAGGACTAGCGGGAGGGGGAGATACGCAGTATTTT. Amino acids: CASSEGLAGGGDTQYF.